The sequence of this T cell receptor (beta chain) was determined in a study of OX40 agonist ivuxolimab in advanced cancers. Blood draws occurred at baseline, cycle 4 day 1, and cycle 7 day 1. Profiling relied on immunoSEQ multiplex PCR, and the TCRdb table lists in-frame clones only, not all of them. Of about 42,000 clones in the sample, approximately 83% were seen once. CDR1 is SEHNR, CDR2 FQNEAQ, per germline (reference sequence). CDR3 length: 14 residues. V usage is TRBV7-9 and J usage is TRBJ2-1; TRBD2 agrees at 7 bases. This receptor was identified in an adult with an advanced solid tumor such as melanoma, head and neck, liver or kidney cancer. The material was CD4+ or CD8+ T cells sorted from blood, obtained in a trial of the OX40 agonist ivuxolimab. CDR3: CAQVAGASYNEQFF. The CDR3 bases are TGTGCGCAGGTGGCGGGAGCATCCTACAATGAGCAGTTCTTC. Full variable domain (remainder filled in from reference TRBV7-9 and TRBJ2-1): DTGVSQNPRHKITKRGQNVTFRCDPISEHNRLYWYRQTLGQGPEFLTYFQNEAQLEKSRLLSDRFSAERPKGSFSTLEIQRTEQGDSAMYLCAQVAGASYNEQFFGPGTRLTVL.